The source of this T cell receptor (beta chain) is a study of post-analysis software for immune sequencing data. Study as a whole: As for disease course, relapsing-remitting, secondary progressive and progressive-relapsing multiple sclerosis were all included.

Prepared TCR beta cDNA libraries contained unique molecular identifiers. T cells, roughly 1 to 10 million of them, yielded around 460,000 cDNA molecules. TCRdb recomputed calls from the PCR reads with MiXCR, one row per CDR3 protein. This table has fewer than 700,000 distinct CDR3 sequences, roughly 45% appearing once. Study-level findings and limits: Versus controls, multiple sclerosis patients showed significantly lower diversity (normalized Chao1).

Details on this clonotype: Its antigen remains unknown.

The sequenced material came from blood. This receptor was taken from a girl aged 5 to 17 with multiple sclerosis.

CDR3 coding DNA: TGTGCCAGCAGCGATCTGGGCGGGGGGCTCTACGAGCAGTACTTC. It specifies CASSDLGGGLYEQYF. The rearrangement links TRBV25-1 to TRBJ2-7; 8 bases agree with TRBD2. Trimming removed 6 bases from V and 3 bases from J; junction bases left unmatched: 10. Germline assignment: CDR1 MGHDK and CDR2 SYGVNS. The CDR3 consists of 15 residues.